One sample yielded the 18 T cell receptor beta chains listed below, sequenced in a study of CD8+ T cells in alopecia areata. Stated treatment: oral pan-JAK inhibitor, 5-10 mg twice daily. Extracted from the samples, RNA was reverse transcribed into cDNA to serve as the sequencing template. TCRdb's copy holds only in-frame clones and misses some; the assay was immunoSEQ multiplex PCR. The sample holds approximately 160,000 clones, approximately 62% seen once. The sample was CD4+ T cells sorted from blood, taken at week 24, from a patient treated with tofacitinib. These receptors originate from a human donor with alopecia areata.

This sequence joins TRBV7-9 and TRBJ2-3; D unresolved. Trimming took off 2 bases at V and 1 base at J, with 4 bases between the two ends. Looked up from germline, CDR1 is SEHNR and CDR2 is FQNEAQ (reference sequence). The CDR3 totals 13 residues. The CDR3 nucleotides are TGTGCCAGCAGCTTAACGGGCACAGATACGCAGTATTTT. It encodes CASSLTGTDTQYF.

This clone was picked up a small number of times. The J gene is TRBJ2-5, the V gene TRBV4-1; 8 bases are a match to TRBD1. Germline V gives CDR1 MGHRA, CDR2 YSYEKL. This CDR3 has 15 amino acids. Trimming removed 1 base from V and 2 bases from J; junction bases left unmatched: 3. CDR3: CASSQVGTGQETQYF. DNA for the CDR3: TGCGCCAGCAGCCAAGTCGGGACAGGTCAAGAGACCCAGTACTTC.

The rearrangement joins TRBV14 to TRBJ2-5, with no clear D. CDR1 SGHDN and CDR2 FVKESK come from the germline V gene. The CDR3 sequence is 12 residues long. V shed 5 bases and J shed 2 bases, with 6 bases lying between them. The CDR3 nucleotides read TGTGCCAGCAGCAACGCTCAAGAGACCCAGTACTTC. This codes for CASSNAQETQYF.

The J gene is TRBJ1-2, the V gene TRBV14; D is unclear. CDR1 and CDR2 from the germline V gene are SGHDN and FVKESK. V lost 4 bases and J lost 2, with 8 bases in between. CDR3 length: 13 amino acids. DNA of the CDR3: TGTGCCAGCAGCCTTACAGAGAACTATGGCTACACCTTC. Its protein product is CASSLTENYGYTF.

The V and J genes are TRBV25-1 and TRBJ1-2; D is unresolved. This CDR3 is built from 11 residues. Germline loops: CDR1 MGHDK, CDR2 SYGVNS. V lost 6 bases and J 8 bases, leaving 10 bases between the germline ends. CDR3 residues: CASRAGWGYTF. The CDR3 DNA reads TGTGCCAGCAGGGCGGGCTGGGGCTACACCTTC.

The chain joins TRBV7-2 to TRBJ1-1; no reliable D call. The ends were cut back, 1 base at V and 0 bases at J, with 6 bases in the middle. Germline assignment: CDR1 SGHTA and CDR2 FQGNSA. This CDR3 has 14 residues. For the CDR3, the DNA is TGTGCCAGCAGCTTAGGGCACATGAACACTGAAGCTTTCTTT. Its translation is CASSLGHMNTEAFF.

V and J are TRBV9 and TRBJ2-2; no reliable D call. The CDR3 covers 15 residues. The V end lost 3 bases, the J end lost 6 bases, and 15 bases lay between the germline ends. CDR1 SGDLS and CDR2 YYNGEE come from the germline V gene. The CDR3 loop is CASSGAQKEAGELFF. The CDR3 coding sequence is TGTGCCAGCAGCGGCGCACAAAAAGAGGCCGGGGAGCTGTTTTTT.

This clone was detected only a few times. This chain uses TRBV7-2 with TRBJ2-5; 7 nucleotides match TRBD2. J lost 0 bases, V lost 5 bases, and 9 bases had no gene match. Germline loops: CDR1 SGHTA, CDR2 FQGNSA. This CDR3 contains 16 residues. In DNA form, the CDR3 reads TGTGCCAGCAGCCCTAACTGGGGGGGTAACCAAGAGACCCAGTACTTC. Protein: CASSPNWGGNQETQYF.

This clone was counted only a few times. V usage is TRBV27 and J usage is TRBJ2-7; 11 bases are shared with TRBD2. Germline V gene data show CDR1 as MNHEY and CDR2 as SMNVEV (reference sequence). J was trimmed by 7 bases and V by 2 bases; bases with no gene match: 1. The CDR3 has 13 amino acids. In DNA, the CDR3 is TGTGCCAGCAGTTTAGGACTAGCGGGTGAGCAGTACTTC. Amino acid sequence: CASSLGLAGEQYF.

The chain uses TRBV5-1 and TRBJ1-2, with 12 bases fitting TRBD1. V trimming: 4 bases; J trimming: 6 bases; junction bases outside the gene matches: 7. The CDR3 is 15 amino acids. The germline CDR1 and CDR2 sequences are SGHRS and YFSETQ. The chain's CDR3 is CASSPAGTGGDGYTF. The CDR3 coding sequence is TGCGCCAGCAGCCCGGCAGGGACAGGGGGCGATGGCTACACCTTC. The full variable domain, rest sourced from reference TRBV5-1 and TRBJ1-2, is KAGVTQTPRYLIKTRGQQVTLSCSPISGHRSVSWYQQTPGQGLQFLFEYFSETQRNKGNFPGRFSGRQFSNSRSEMNVSTLELGDSALYLCASSPAGTGGDGYTFGSGTRLTVV.

The chain joins TRBV18 to TRBJ2-7; 9 bases are a match to TRBD1. Germline V gene data show CDR1 as KGHSH and CDR2 as LQKENI. This CDR3 comprises 14 residues. Unmatched junction bases numbered 4, after V lost 3 bases and J lost 4 bases. The CDR3 is CASSPETGGYEQYF. CDR3 nucleotides: TGTGCCAGCTCACCCGAGACAGGGGGTTACGAGCAGTACTTC.

This clone was seen more than once but under ten times. The CDR3 reads CASSQARGGPQYF. As DNA, the CDR3 is TGTGCCAGCAGCCAGGCAAGGGGGGGGCCGCAGTATTTT. This chain connects TRBV14 to TRBJ2-3; possible D gene TRBD2, 7 bases. The CDR3 consists of 13 residues. V gave up 3 bases and J gave up 10 bases, with 14 bases separating them. The germline V gene has CDR1 SGHDN and CDR2 FVKESK.

The chain employs TRBV30 and TRBJ1-3; 7 bases fit TRBD1. The length of the CDR3 is 14 residues. With 3 bases clipped from V and 1 base from J, the junction kept 3 bases outside the gene matches. From germline, CDR1 is GTSNPN and CDR2 SVGIG (reference sequence). CDR3 residues: CAWSTTGSGNTIYF. The CDR3 DNA is TGTGCCTGGAGCACGACAGGGTCTGGAAACACCATATATTTT.

The chain combines TRBV19 with TRBJ1-2; no firm D call. The germline CDR1 and CDR2 sequences are LNHDA and SQIVND (reference sequence). Trimming left V 6 bases short and J 4 bases short, with 9 bases between. The CDR3 runs to 12 residues. DNA of the CDR3: TGTGCCAGTAGGGGAGACCTCTATGGCTACACCTTC. This gives the protein CASRGDLYGYTF.

In this sample, this clone turned up a few times. The chain links TRBV15 to TRBJ2-1, with 11 positions matching TRBD2. This CDR3 has 15 amino acids. With 4 bases clipped from V and 2 bases from J, the junction kept 1 base outside the gene matches. Germline CDR1 reads LNHNV; CDR2 reads YYDKDF (reference sequence). The CDR3 here is CATSIAGGAYNEQFF. CDR3 coding DNA: TGTGCCACCAGCATAGCGGGGGGGGCCTACAATGAGCAGTTCTTC.

This clone was picked up a small number of times. The V and J genes are TRBV14 and TRBJ1-4; D call uncertain. This CDR3 has 13 residues. Germline-derived CDR1 and CDR2 are SGHDN and FVKESK. Trimming left V 0 bases short and J 10 bases short, with 9 bases between. The CDR3, as DNA: TGTGCCAGCAGCCAAGATGGGGTAACAAAACTGTTTTTT. Translation gives CASSQDGVTKLFF.

This chain joins TRBV18 and TRBJ2-4, with D possibly being TRBD1 (6 bases). The CDR3 loop spans 15 amino acids. The germline CDR1 and CDR2 sequences are KGHSH and LQKENI. The V end lost 6 bases, the J end lost 7 bases, and 19 bases lay between the germline ends. DNA for the CDR3: TGTGCCAGCTCCACCAGGGACATGGTAGTGAACATTCAGTACTTC. As protein: CASSTRDMVVNIQYF.

The CDR3 region is CASSSLGSSNQPQHF. CDR3 nucleotides: TGTGCCAGCAGTTCCTTGGGGTCAAGCAATCAGCCCCAGCATTTT. V and J are TRBV27 and TRBJ1-5; D not certain. V was pared by 4 bases and J by 1 base, with 11 bases between. Germline lookup yields CDR1 MNHEY and CDR2 SMNVEV (reference sequence). The CDR3 sequence is 15 residues long.